The next 27 T cell receptor beta chains were all read from a single sample in a study of T cells in Graves' hyperthyroidism and ophthalmopathy. Amplified regions were TCR beta CDR3 sequences from RNA transcripts. First-round RT-PCR with HTBI primers amplified the TCR CDR3 region. A single record per CDR3 protein comes from TCRdb applying MiXCR to the multiplex PCR reads. The sample lists approximately 610,000 distinct CDR3 sequences; approximately 16% were seen once. The sequencing sample was made of blood. These receptors were obtained from a woman aged 18-35 years with Graves' hyperthyroidism.

This clonotype occurred a few times. The rearrangement uses TRBV9 and TRBJ1-2; D uncertain. With 3 bases removed from V and 7 bases from J, the gap between germline ends came to 7 bases. Germline CDR1 and CDR2: SGDLS and YYNGEE. This CDR3 comprises 11 residues. CDR3: CASSGPTGYTF. The CDR3 DNA reads TGTGCCAGCAGCGGCCCCACTGGCTACACCTTC.

The CDR3 loop is CASSYSIGTGRETQYF. The CDR3 DNA follows: TGTGCCAGCAGTTACTCCATCGGGACAGGGAGAGAGACCCAGTACTTC. The chain recombines TRBV6-5 with TRBJ2-5; TRBD1 matches 9 bases. Germline V gene sequence: CDR1 MNHEY, CDR2 SVGAGI. The CDR3 extends over 16 amino acids. The trim removed 0 bases at V and 4 bases at J, leaving 6 bases unmatched.

The chain combines TRBV5-1 with TRBJ1-5; 8 nucleotides agree with TRBD1. After removal of 0 bases from V and 7 bases from J, the junction contained 6 bases not matched to a gene. The CDR3 loop spans 15 amino acids. Germline lookup yields CDR1 SGHRS and CDR2 YFSETQ. The CDR3 nucleotides read TGCGCCAGCAGCTTGGTGGACAGGGATGGCCAGCCCCAGCATTTT. Protein product: CASSLVDRDGQPQHF. Full variable domain (remainder filled in from reference TRBV5-1 and TRBJ1-5): KAGVTQTPRYLIKTRGQQVTLSCSPISGHRSVSWYQQTPGQGLQFLFEYFSETQRNKGNFPGRFSGRQFSNSRSEMNVSTLELGDSALYLCASSLVDRDGQPQHFGDGTRLSIL.

The chain combines TRBV29-1 with TRBJ1-1; D gene uncertain. Per germline, CDR1 SQVTM and CDR2 ANQGSEA. Trimming took 4 bases from V and 1 from J, leaving 7 bases between them. CDR3 size: 12 residues. CDR3 loop: CSVGAGNTEAFF. In DNA, the CDR3 is TGCAGCGTTGGGGCAGGGAACACTGAAGCTTTCTTT.

This clonotype was counted at least ten times. The CDR3 coding sequence is TGTGCCAGCAGCCAGGTGGGCAGGGGGGACTACGAGCAGTACTTC. Protein: CASSQVGRGDYEQYF. The gene calls are TRBV3-1 and TRBJ2-7, with a possible D match to TRBD1 (7 bases). Trimming stripped 3 bases from V and 3 bases from J, with 15 bases between. Germline V gene lookup returns CDR1 LGHDT and CDR2 YNNKEL (reference sequence). The CDR3 loop spans 15 amino acids.

This clonotype was detected a few times. The chain couples TRBV13 to TRBJ2-7; D is unclear. Germline V gene sequence: CDR1 PRHDT, CDR2 FYEKMQ (reference sequence). This CDR3 is built from 10 residues. CDR3 in DNA: TGTGCGGGTAGGACCTACGAGCAGTACTTC. This gives the protein CAGRTYEQYF.

This clonotype has ten or more counts. This chain uses TRBV11-3 with TRBJ1-3, with D unclear. V was trimmed by 5 bases and J by 2 bases, leaving 10 bases between them. The CDR3 is 14 residues long. CDR1 and CDR2 from the germline V gene are SGHNT and YENEEA. In DNA, the CDR3 is TGTGCCAGCAGCGAGGGCGACCCTGGAAACACCATATATTTT. The encoded protein is CASSEGDPGNTIYF.

This clonotype was recorded a few times. The genes are TRBV30 and TRBJ1-1, with D possibly matching TRBD1 (5 bases). Trimming left V 5 bases short and J 10 bases short, with 23 bases between. The CDR3 contains 14 residues. Germline CDR1 reads GTSNPN; CDR2 reads SVGIG (reference sequence). This CDR3 is CAWENGTPARAAFF. CDR3 nucleotide sequence: TGTGCCTGGGAAAACGGGACCCCAGCCCGGGCAGCTTTCTTT.

The sample holds a few counts of this clonotype. The J gene is TRBJ1-2, the V gene TRBV20-1; no reliable D call. This CDR3 contains 15 residues. The germline V gene has CDR1 DFQATT and CDR2 SNEGSKA (reference sequence). V lost 6 bases, J lost 4 bases, and 21 bases lay in between. The CDR3 protein is CSAPKRWTSGYGYTF. As DNA, the CDR3 is TGCAGTGCGCCGAAAAGATGGACTTCGGGCTATGGCTACACCTTC.

Regarding this clonotype: Compared with germline, one end of the junction differs, possibly owing to a read error. V usage is TRBV12-3 or TRBV12-4 and J usage is TRBJ1-5, with D uncertain. The CDR3 sequence is 15 residues long. In nucleotides, the CDR3 is TGTGCCAGCAGTGGGAGAGTACATAGCAATCAGCCCCAACATTTT. It specifies CASSGRVHSNQPQHF.

In its sample, this clonotype was seen a few times. A much larger clone differs by one base, so this may be a read error. The rearrangement uses TRBV28 and TRBJ2-7, with D maybe TRBD1 (5 bases). The CDR3 spans 14 residues. Per germline, CDR1 MDHEN and CDR2 SYDVKM. The CDR3 DNA is TGTGCCAGCAGTTTCCAGGGCACGCTCTACGGGCAGTACTTC. The encoded protein is CASSFQGTLYGQYF.

V gene TRBV12-3 or TRBV12-4 combines with J gene TRBJ2-7, with D unresolved. Deletions cut 3 bases from V and 5 bases from J, with 17 bases between. The CDR3 spans 15 residues. The CDR3 DNA reads TGTGCCAGCAGTTTCCGGACCAAAGCTAGGGACGAGCAGTACTTC. Amino acids: CASSFRTKARDEQYF.

This clonotype was counted many times. This CDR3 is CASSQRLAGVSNEQFF. The CDR3 bases are TGTGCCAGCAGCCAAAGACTAGCGGGAGTTAGCAATGAGCAGTTCTTC. V is TRBV7-8 and J is TRBJ2-1, with TRBD2 matching over 12 bases. This CDR3 has 16 residues. The ends lost 5 bases at V and 6 bases at J; junction bases unmatched: 8. From germline, CDR1 is SGHVS and CDR2 FQNEAQ.

The sample holds many counts of this clonotype. The chain carries TRBV5-1 and TRBJ1-1; no clear D gene. The CDR3 has 14 amino acids. Germline CDR1 and CDR2: SGHRS and YFSETQ. Trimming stripped 2 bases from V and 7 bases from J, with 15 bases between. This CDR3 reads CASSLRTRHFEAFF. In DNA form, the CDR3 reads TGCGCCAGCAGCTTACGCACCCGACACTTTGAAGCTTTCTTT.

CDR3: CATSRAGHLEQYF. Here the CDR3 DNA reads TGTGCCACCAGCAGAGCTGGACACCTAGAGCAGTACTTC. The gene calls are TRBV15 and TRBJ2-7; D is perhaps TRBD1 (5 bases). Germline CDR1 and CDR2: LNHNV and YYDKDF (reference sequence). CDR3 length: 13 amino acids. Between the trimmed V and J ends, which lost 1 base and 7 bases, there was a span of 11 bases.

This clonotype has only a few counts. The chain links TRBV20-1 to TRBJ1-5; TRBD1 matches at 11 bases. Germline trimming cut 5 bases from V and 4 bases from J; bases unmatched to any gene: 4. The V gene's germline CDR1 is DFQATT and CDR2 SNEGSKA (reference sequence). The CDR3 is 14 amino acids. The CDR3: CSAEGTGGNQPQHF. The CDR3 DNA reads as TGCAGTGCTGAAGGGACAGGGGGTAATCAGCCCCAGCATTTT.

The chain joins TRBV4-2 to TRBJ2-3; 7 nucleotides match TRBD1. The CDR3 runs to 15 residues. Looked up from germline, CDR1 is LGHNA and CDR2 is YNFKEQ. With V trimmed by 0 bases and J by 4 bases, 4 bases remained unmatched. CDR3 sequence (DNA): TGTGCCAGCAGCCAAGACGGGCAGGGGGCAGATACGCAGTATTTT. Translating gives CASSQDGQGADTQYF.

In its sample, this clonotype was seen a few times. The V call is TRBV10-3, the J call TRBJ1-1, with D unresolved. V dropped 0 bases and J dropped 4 bases, with 9 bases sitting between them. CDR1 is ENHRY, CDR2 SYGVKD, per germline. The CDR3 is 14 amino acids. This CDR3 reads CAISESTLSTEAFF. CDR3 coding DNA: TGTGCCATCAGTGAGTCGACACTGAGCACTGAAGCTTTCTTT.

Many counts were recorded for this clonotype. The genes are TRBV6-2 or TRBV6-3 and TRBJ1-2; no clear D. The CDR3 contains 11 residues. Trimming stripped 5 bases from V and 8 bases from J, with 9 bases between. CDR1 and CDR2 from the germline V gene are MNHEY and SVGEGT. The CDR3 reads CASSTMSGYTF. The CDR3 DNA reads as TGTGCCAGCAGTACGATGTCCGGCTACACCTTC.

This clonotype came up a few times. The rearrangement uses TRBV6-1 and TRBJ2-3; TRBD2 aligns across 10 bases. Germline CDR1 MNHNS, CDR2 SASEGT. The CDR3 is 15 amino acids. The ends lost 5 bases at V and 0 bases at J; junction bases unmatched: 2. DNA of the CDR3: TGTGCCAGCAGTTTTAGCGGGGGGAGCACAGATACGCAGTATTTT. Translation gives CASSFSGGSTDTQYF.

This clonotype was observed many times. The chain employs TRBV3-1 and TRBJ1-1; D is uncertain. Deletions cut 5 bases from V and 7 bases from J, with 11 bases between. Germline values: CDR1 LGHDT, CDR2 YNNKEL (reference sequence). The CDR3 is made up of 12 amino acids. CDR3 protein: CASSTRSSEAFF. The CDR3 DNA follows: TGTGCCAGCAGCACCCGGAGCAGTGAAGCTTTCTTT. The full variable domain, rest sourced from reference TRBV3-1 and TRBJ1-1, is DTAVSQTPKYLVTQMGNDKSIKCEQNLGHDTMYWYKQDSKKFLKIMFSYNNKELIINETVPNRFSPKSPDKAHLNLHINSLELGDSAVYFCASSTRSSEAFFGQGTRLTVV.

Ten or more counts support this clonotype. The chain carries TRBV5-6 and TRBJ2-3; 14 bases line up with TRBD2. This CDR3 has 16 residues. The germline gives CDR1 SGHDT, CDR2 YYEEEE. V lost 3 bases to trimming and J lost 4 bases; unmatched junction nucleotides: 4. The CDR3 DNA follows: TGTGCCAGCAGCTCGGGACTAGCGGGAGCCGCAGATACGCAGTATTTT. It specifies CASSSGLAGAADTQYF.

There are many counts of this clonotype. The chain uses TRBV30 and TRBJ1-2; 9 nucleotides line up with TRBD1. Germline values: CDR1 GTSNPN, CDR2 SVGIG (reference sequence). The length of the CDR3 is 11 residues. V was clipped by 5 bases and J by 6 bases; unmatched bases: 1. CDR3 nucleotide sequence: TGTGCCTGGCGGACAGGGGATGGCTACACCTTC. Translated, it gives CAWRTGDGYTF. Full variable domain (outside the CDR3, taken from reference TRBV30 and TRBJ1-2): SQTIHQWPATLVQPVGSPLSLECTVEGTSNPNLYWYRQAAGRGLQLLFYSVGIGQISSEVPQNLSASRPQDRQFILSSKKLLLSDSGFYLCAWRTGDGYTFGSGTRLTVV.

In this sample, this clonotype turned up a few times. This chain joins TRBV20-1 and TRBJ2-7; D uncertain. The V gene's germline CDR1 is DFQATT and CDR2 SNEGSKA (reference sequence). This CDR3 spans 12 amino acids. The germline V and J ends were trimmed by 4 bases and 0 bases, with 7 bases remaining between them. The CDR3 protein is CSANQGSYEQYF. In nucleotides, the CDR3 is TGCAGTGCTAATCAAGGCTCCTACGAGCAGTACTTC.

This clonotype was seen more than once but under ten times. The rearrangement joins TRBV6-1 to TRBJ1-2; D perhaps matches TRBD1 (6 bases). Trimming pared 5 bases from V and 8 bases from J, leaving 18 bases between. The CDR3 sequence is 14 residues long. Per the germline V gene, CDR1 is MNHNS and CDR2 is SASEGT. The CDR3 sequence: CASSTHGGSMGYTF. The CDR3 DNA sequence: TGTGCCAGCAGTACACACGGGGGCTCGATGGGCTACACCTTC.

The rearrangement links TRBV7-9 to TRBJ1-1; maybe TRBD1 (5 bases). CDR1 is SEHNR and CDR2 is FQNEAQ in the germline V gene (reference sequence). The CDR3 spans 17 residues. V was clipped by 0 bases and J by 4 bases, with 18 bases between them. The CDR3 region is CASSLAVGAPWATEAFF. CDR3 nucleotide sequence: TGTGCCAGCAGCTTAGCTGTTGGGGCCCCCTGGGCCACTGAAGCTTTCTTT.

The V call is TRBV29-1, the J call TRBJ2-3; 7 bases line up with TRBD2. From germline, CDR1 is SQVTM and CDR2 ANQGSEA. CDR3 length: 15 residues. J was trimmed by 2 bases and V by 6 bases; bases with no gene match: 11. This chain's CDR3 is CSVLSASGPTDTQYF. For the CDR3, the DNA is TGCAGCGTCCTTTCGGCTAGCGGCCCCACAGATACGCAGTATTTT.